These 2 T cell receptor beta chains share one sample of origin, sequenced in a study of cytomegalovirus exposure and HLA in healthy donors. Primers for the PCR totalled 60 Vbeta and 13 Jbeta. Generated by immunoSEQ multiplex PCR, the TCRdb table keeps only in-frame clones and is missing some. The data hold some 180,000 clones, with over 75% observed a single time. The sample comprised PBMCs. Every receptor here comes from a girl less than two years old in good health and CMV-seronegative.

DNA for the CDR3: TGCGCCAGCAGCCAACCCGGGAGGGGGGGCGGCTACACCTTC. It translates to CASSQPGRGGGYTF. The chain combines TRBV4-1 with TRBJ1-2; D possibly corresponds to TRBD1 (6 bases). The CDR3 totals 14 residues. CDR1 is MGHRA and CDR2 is YSYEKL in the germline V gene. V was cut by 2 bases and J by 8 bases, with 15 bases left in between.

CDR3 nucleotides: TGTGCCAGCAGCCAACGGGACAGTACTAACTATGGCTACACCTTC. Translating it yields CASSQRDSTNYGYTF. This sequence joins TRBV14 and TRBJ1-2; TRBD1 matches at 7 bases. The J segment lost 0 bases and the V segment lost 2 bases, leaving 3 bases of the junction unmatched. The CDR3 extends over 15 amino acids. Germline V gene lookup returns CDR1 SGHDN and CDR2 FVKESK.